These 14 T cell receptor beta chains came from one sample sequenced in a study of blood T cell repertoires in COVID-19. TCRdb keeps only in-frame clones here, not all; method: immunoSEQ multiplex PCR. The table has around 210,000 clones, roughly 84% seen once; the top ten hold 13%. Specimen: peripheral blood. The receptors come from a human donor in a cohort sampled during active COVID-19.

This clone has ten or more counts. DNA of the CDR3: TGTGCCAGCAGTGACTTCGGACAGTTCAATCAGCCCCAGCATTTT. Protein: CASSDFGQFNQPQHF. The V and J genes are TRBV2 and TRBJ1-5, with D maybe TRBD1 (6 bases). Trimming took 3 bases from V and 3 from J, leaving 12 bases between them. Germline V gene lookup returns CDR1 SNHLY and CDR2 FYNNEI. This CDR3 region has 15 residues.

In nucleotides, the CDR3 is TGCAGCGTTGAGGGACAGGGGGCGAGTGGCTACACCTTC. Translated, it gives CSVEGQGASGYTF. This chain joins TRBV29-1 and TRBJ1-2, with TRBD1 matching over 12 bases. CDR3 size: 13 residues. V was pared by 3 bases and J by 7 bases, with 3 bases of the junction left unmatched. Per the germline V gene, CDR1 is SQVTM and CDR2 is ANQGSEA.

The chain is built from TRBV6-1 and TRBJ1-5; 7 positions match TRBD1. This CDR3 has 15 residues. The V gene end was trimmed by 2 bases and the J gene end by 4 bases; junction bases not matched to a gene: 5. Germline V gene lookup returns CDR1 MNHNS and CDR2 SASEGT. CDR3 sequence (DNA): TGTGCCAGCAGTGAAATGGCAGGGGGAAATCAGCCCCAGCATTTT. As protein: CASSEMAGGNQPQHF.

This clone was detected once. The rearrangement uses TRBV5-1 and TRBJ2-5; perhaps TRBD2 as D (5 bases). This CDR3 has 15 residues. Per the germline V gene, CDR1 is SGHRS and CDR2 is YFSETQ. V shed 2 bases and J shed 2 bases, with 13 bases lying between them. The CDR3 here is CASSLGGSTQETQYF. For the CDR3, the DNA is TGCGCCAGCAGCTTAGGAGGCAGTACACAAGAGACCCAGTACTTC. The variable domain in full, with the rest retrieved from reference TRBV5-1 and TRBJ2-5, is KAGVTQTPRYLIKTRGQQVTLSCSPISGHRSVSWYQQTPGQGLQFLFEYFSETQRNKGNFPGRFSGRQFSNSRSEMNVSTLELGDSALYLCASSLGGSTQETQYFGPGTRLLVL.

This chain connects TRBV28 to TRBJ2-3; D not certain. Trimming removed 8 bases from V and 4 bases from J, with 13 bases in between. Per the germline V gene, CDR1 is MDHEN and CDR2 is SYDVKM. CDR3 length: 13 residues. Here the CDR3 DNA reads TGTGCCAGCGCGCTTCCGGGTCCAGATACGCAGTATTTT. It codes for CASALPGPDTQYF.

V and J are TRBV15 and TRBJ2-7, with 7 bases matching TRBD2. The CDR3 length is 16 residues. Germline CDR1 is LNHNV and CDR2 is YYDKDF (reference sequence). J was trimmed by 6 bases and V by 5 bases; bases with no gene match: 16. The CDR3 loop reads CATSARFGEGGSEQYF. The DNA of the CDR3 is TGTGCCACCAGCGCAAGATTCGGGGAGGGTGGTTCCGAGCAGTACTTC.

The chain carries TRBV10-3 and TRBJ1-2; D call uncertain. Germline lookup yields CDR1 ENHRY and CDR2 SYGVKD. The CDR3 length is 13 residues. Deletions cut 0 bases from V and 6 bases from J, with 8 bases between. CDR3 coding DNA: TGTGCCATCAGTGAGTCGTTCGGGGATGGCTACACCTTC. It codes for CAISESFGDGYTF.

The chain recombines TRBV15 with TRBJ2-7, with 8 nucleotides matching TRBD1. This CDR3 is 16 amino acids long. V shed 1 base and J 6 bases; nucleotides not matched to a gene: 11. Germline V gene sequence: CDR1 LNHNV, CDR2 YYDKDF (reference sequence). The DNA of the CDR3 is TGTGCCACCAGCAGAGGGCGGACAGGGCGAGGGGGCGAGCAGTACTTC. It encodes CATSRGRTGRGGEQYF. Full variable domain (outside the CDR3, taken from reference TRBV15 and TRBJ2-7): DAMVIQNPRYQVTQFGKPVTLSCSQTLNHNVMYWYQQKSSQAPKLLFHYYDKDFNNEADTPDNFQSRRPNTSFCFLDIRSPGLGDTAMYLCATSRGRTGRGGEQYFGPGTRLTVT.

The chain uses TRBV11-2 and TRBJ1-1; no reliable D call. Trimming removed 2 bases at V and 3 bases at J, with 13 bases between. There are 15 residues in the CDR3. Germline V gives CDR1 SGHAT, CDR2 FQNNGV. The CDR3 nucleotides read TGTGCCAGCAGCTTAAAGATCGGTACGCACACTGAAGCTTTCTTT. Amino acids: CASSLKIGTHTEAFF.

This clone was recorded a few times. The chain uses TRBV27 and TRBJ2-7; 9 positions match TRBD1. After removal of 7 bases from V and 4 bases from J, the junction contained 11 bases not matched to a gene. CDR1 and CDR2 from the germline V gene are MNHEY and SMNVEV (reference sequence). This CDR3 is built from 15 residues. The CDR3 DNA sequence: TGTGCCAGCATCCCTACAGGGGGCGCGTGGTACGAGCAGTACTTC. Its protein product is CASIPTGGAWYEQYF.

The V gene is TRBV19, the J gene TRBJ1-5; D is unresolved. Germline-derived CDR1 and CDR2 are LNHDA and SQIVND (reference sequence). V was shortened by 8 bases and J by 7 bases, with 12 bases between the two germline ends. The CDR3 has 12 residues. This chain's CDR3 is CASCSPPQPQHF. For the CDR3, the DNA is TGTGCCAGTTGTTCCCCCCCACAGCCCCAGCATTTT. The full variable domain, its missing parts supplied by reference TRBV19 and TRBJ1-5, is DGGITQSPKYLFRKEGQNVTLSCEQNLNHDAMYWYRQDPGQGLRLIYYSQIVNDFQKGDIAEGYSVSREKKESFPLTVTSAQKNPTAFYLCASCSPPQPQHFGDGTRLSIL.

The V gene is TRBV25-1, the J gene TRBJ2-7; the match to TRBD1 covers 7 bases. J gave up 5 bases and V 2 bases, and 15 bases lay outside the gene matches. The CDR3 length is 17 residues. The germline V gene has CDR1 MGHDK and CDR2 SYGVNS. CDR3: CASSEPEGGDSFDEQYF. Written as DNA, the CDR3 is TGTGCCAGCAGTGAACCCGAAGGGGGCGATTCATTCGACGAGCAGTACTTC.

V gene TRBV5-1 combines with J gene TRBJ2-7, with D possibly being TRBD1 (6 bases). Germline-derived CDR1 and CDR2 are SGHRS and YFSETQ. The CDR3 has 16 residues. The V gene lost 4 bases and the J gene lost 0 bases, with 17 bases spanning the gap. Here the CDR3 DNA reads TGCGCCAGCAGCGCACTCTATGGACAGCCCTCCTACGAGCAGTACTTC. Encoded protein: CASSALYGQPSYEQYF.

The chain combines TRBV3-1 (or the pseudogene TRBV3-2) with TRBJ2-1; 8 positions match TRBD2. Per the germline V gene, CDR1 is LGHDT and CDR2 is YNNKEL (reference sequence). J gave up 9 bases and V 5 bases, and 9 bases lay outside the gene matches. The CDR3 has 14 residues. The CDR3 reads CASSSLAAGVEQFF. In nucleotides, the CDR3 is TGTGCCAGCAGCTCCCTCGCAGCGGGAGTTGAGCAGTTCTTC.